One TCR beta chain is described in this entry. Each recovered donor of Cohort 3 presented with two negative PCRs, clearance, or symptom resolution. Method: immunoSEQ multiplex PCR; TCRdb's copy keeps in-frame clones and lacks some. This sample has about 160,000 clones, with approximately 86% found just once. The entry originates in a study of blood T cell repertoires in COVID-19. About the study: Acute and convalescent COVID-19 specimens originated in the United States, Italy and Spain. T cells, B-cell-depleted T cells, or PBMCs provided the cDNA or gDNA that served as material.

Deletions cut 5 bases from V and 0 bases from J, with 10 bases between. The CDR3 length is 15 residues. From germline, CDR1 is SGHTA and CDR2 FQGTGA. The chain combines TRBV7-3 with TRBJ2-2; unclear D gene. Material: PBMCs or T cells enriched from blood (not recorded which). The origin of this receptor is a man aged 55-75 years who had recovered from COVID-19. CDR3 amino acids: CASSRELANTGELFF. The CDR3, as DNA: TGTGCCAGCAGCCGAGAGTTAGCGAACACCGGGGAGCTGTTTTTT.